This T cell receptor beta chain stems from a study of T cell responses to AZD1222 COVID-19 vaccine. Study results and caveats: Increased Spike-specific TCR breadth and depth were observed after two AZD1222 doses. Donors in the cohort were predominantly white British and more often female, and clonal diversity was possibly underestimated.

A note on this clone: Antigen specificity is unknown.

TCRdb's table, derived via immunoSEQ multiplex PCR, lists solely in-frame clones and lacks some. Of some 30,000 clones in the sample, about 88% were seen once. From germline, CDR1 is LGHDT and CDR2 YNNKEL (reference sequence). CDR3 size: 15 residues. The germline V and J ends were trimmed by 4 bases and 8 bases, with 18 bases remaining between them. Sequencing used peripheral blood, obtained on day 0 of AZD1222 vaccination. The chain links TRBV3-1 (or the pseudogene TRBV3-2) to TRBJ2-4, with D tentatively TRBD2 (5 bases). This TCR derives from an adult in good health. CDR3 bases: TGTGCCAGCAGCCGCCGACATCGGGGTAGAGACATTCAGTACTTC. Its protein product is CASSRRHRGRDIQYF.